Below are 31 T cell receptor beta chains sequenced from a single sample in a study of cytomegalovirus exposure and HLA in healthy donors. The PCR had 60 Vbeta and 13 Jbeta primers. The repertoire was sequenced with immunoSEQ multiplex PCR; TCRdb's copy has only in-frame clones and lacks some. This table holds some 170,000 clones, about two thirds found once. Sequencing was performed on PBMCs. These receptors all stem from a woman between 25 and 40 years old in good health and CMV-seronegative.

V and J are TRBV6-5 and TRBJ2-5; weak D call: TRBD1 (5 bases). Trimming took 1 base from V and 5 from J, leaving 14 bases between them. CDR1 and CDR2 (germline): MNHEY, SVGAGI. The CDR3 contains 15 residues. CDR3 loop: CASSYFPLPGETQYF. The CDR3 DNA follows: TGTGCCAGCAGTTACTTCCCCCTTCCAGGGGAGACCCAGTACTTC.

CDR3 bases: TGTGCCAGCAGCCTGGACAATTTGAACACTGAAGCTTTCTTT. It encodes CASSLDNLNTEAFF. This chain uses TRBV5-4 with TRBJ1-1, with D possibly being TRBD1 (5 bases). The CDR3 is 14 amino acids. The V end lost 4 bases, the J end lost 0 bases, and 10 bases lay between the germline ends. The germline V gene has CDR1 SGHNT and CDR2 YYREEE (reference sequence).

V usage is TRBV18 and J usage is TRBJ2-2; perhaps TRBD2 as D (5 bases). Germline V gives CDR1 KGHSH, CDR2 LQKENI. Trimming took off 3 bases at V and 7 bases at J, with 12 bases between the two ends. The CDR3 has 14 amino acids. The CDR3 loop is CASSPRGEGGELFF. For the CDR3, the DNA is TGTGCCAGCTCACCGCGAGGCGAGGGCGGGGAGCTGTTTTTT.

This clone has only a few counts. This rearrangement joins TRBV7-2 to TRBJ2-7; maybe TRBD2 (5 bases). V lost 5 bases and J lost 2, with 10 bases in between. This CDR3 region has 13 residues. Germline loops: CDR1 SGHTA, CDR2 FQGNSA. The CDR3 loop reads CASSGTAAYEQYF. In DNA form, the CDR3 reads TGTGCCAGCAGCGGAACAGCGGCCTACGAGCAGTACTTC.

The DNA for the CDR3 is TGTGCCACCCGGGACAGGGGTAGTAATGAGCAGTTCTTC. It encodes CATRDRGSNEQFF. The V and J genes are TRBV19 and TRBJ2-1, with 10 bases aligning to TRBD1. Germline V gene lookup returns CDR1 LNHDA and CDR2 SQIVND (reference sequence). The CDR3 has 13 residues. With V trimmed by 10 bases and J by 7 bases, 7 bases remained unmatched. Full variable domain (missing parts from reference TRBV19 and TRBJ2-1): DGGITQSPKYLFRKEGQNVTLSCEQNLNHDAMYWYRQDPGQGLRLIYYSQIVNDFQKGDIAEGYSVSREKKESFPLTVTSAQKNPTAFYLCATRDRGSNEQFFGPGTRLTVL.

This clone showed up just once. This sequence joins TRBV27 and TRBJ1-6; tentative D call: TRBD1 (5 bases). The CDR3 length is 14 residues. V lost 3 bases and J 9 bases, leaving 12 bases between the germline ends. Germline-derived CDR1 and CDR2 are MNHEY and SMNVEV (reference sequence). The CDR3 is CASSLTVEGSPLHF. DNA of the CDR3: TGTGCCAGCAGTTTGACAGTGGAAGGTTCACCCCTCCACTTT.

The chain links TRBV5-1 to TRBJ1-1, with D maybe TRBD1 (5 bases). Trimming cost V 0 bases and J 2 bases, with 11 bases left between them. The CDR3 contains 15 residues. Germline loops: CDR1 SGHRS, CDR2 YFSETQ. Here the CDR3 reads CASSLGDQGNTEAFF. The CDR3 region has the DNA TGCGCCAGCAGCTTGGGAGACCAGGGAAACACTGAAGCTTTCTTT.

The chain employs TRBV7-3 and TRBJ1-1, with D maybe TRBD1 (5 bases). This CDR3 has 13 amino acids. The germline CDR1 and CDR2 sequences are SGHTA and FQGTGA. V gave up 5 bases and J gave up 3 bases, with 10 bases separating them. CDR3 loop: CASSTDMYTEAFF. DNA of the CDR3: TGTGCCAGCAGCACGGACATGTACACTGAAGCTTTCTTT.

The chain carries TRBV11-2 and TRBJ1-4; D is perhaps TRBD1 (5 bases). There are 16 residues in the CDR3. Trimming removed 1 base from V and 7 bases from J, with 16 bases in between. CDR1 is SGHAT and CDR2 is FQNNGV in the germline V gene. CDR3 amino acids: CASSLVVGKGAEKLFF. As DNA, the CDR3 is TGTGCCAGCAGCTTAGTTGTGGGGAAAGGGGCTGAAAAACTGTTTTTT.

This chain connects TRBV7-2 to TRBJ1-6; no reliable D call. Per the germline V gene, CDR1 is SGHTA and CDR2 is FQGNSA. The CDR3 is 12 amino acids. V shed 3 bases and J shed 14 bases, with 11 bases lying between them. CDR3 sequence: CASSFSGESLHF. The CDR3 DNA is TGTGCCAGCAGCTTCTCGGGAGAATCCCTCCACTTT. The whole variable domain, filled in from reference TRBV7-2 and TRBJ1-6, reads GAGVSQSPSNKVTEKGKDVELRCDPISGHTALYWYRQSLGQGLEFLIYFQGNSAPDKSGLPSDRFSAERTGGSVSTLTIQRTQQEDSAVYLCASSFSGESLHFGNGTRLTVT.

In this sample, this clone turned up a few times. This chain uses TRBV6-1 with TRBJ1-4, with TRBD1 matching over 8 bases. This CDR3 has 14 amino acids. V lost 6 bases, J lost 4 bases, and 4 bases stayed unmatched. Germline loops: CDR1 MNHNS, CDR2 SASEGT. DNA for the CDR3: TGTGCCAGCAGGGACAGGGCATATAATGAAAAACTGTTTTTT. This encodes CASRDRAYNEKLFF.

The V call is TRBV5-1, the J call TRBJ1-6; 8 bases agree with TRBD1. The CDR3 has 14 residues. Germline V lookup: CDR1 SGHRS, CDR2 YFSETQ. V shed 0 bases, J shed 10 bases, and the junction held 3 bases outside the gene matches. The CDR3 DNA is TGCGCCAGCAGCTTGGTGGACAGGGACTCACCCCTCCACTTT. As protein: CASSLVDRDSPLHF.

J is TRBJ2-2 and V is TRBV28; D possibly corresponds to TRBD1 (6 bases). CDR1 is MDHEN, CDR2 SYDVKM, per germline. The CDR3 extends over 15 amino acids. V was pared by 6 bases and J by 4 bases, with 15 bases between. The CDR3, as DNA: TGTGCCAGCAGCTCTTTCGACAGGTTCACCGGGGAGCTGTTTTTT. Its protein product is CASSSFDRFTGELFF.

This clone was found a few times. This chain connects TRBV7-9 to TRBJ2-5; the D gene is possibly TRBD1 (5 bases). V was trimmed by 1 base and J by 4 bases, leaving 13 bases between them. The CDR3 spans 15 residues. The germline CDR1 and CDR2 sequences are SEHNR and FQNEAQ (reference sequence). The CDR3 coding sequence is TGTGCCAGCAGCTTAGTAGGGGCAGTAGGAGAGACCCAGTACTTC. Its protein product is CASSLVGAVGETQYF.

The chain carries TRBV6-5 and TRBJ2-1; perhaps TRBD1 as D (5 bases). Trimming pared 1 base from V and 8 bases from J, leaving 15 bases between. The CDR3 extends over 15 amino acids. Germline lookup yields CDR1 MNHEY and CDR2 SVGAGI. For the CDR3, the DNA is TGTGCCAGCAGTTACTTGGACGTAGGGGCCGATGAGCAGTTCTTC. It codes for CASSYLDVGADEQFF.

The chain couples TRBV4-2 to TRBJ1-5, with D perhaps matching TRBD1 (5 bases). Germline V lookup: CDR1 LGHNA, CDR2 YNFKEQ. The length of the CDR3 is 16 residues. The V gene lost 1 base and the J gene lost 4 bases, with 14 bases spanning the gap. The CDR3 spells CASSQGGAGGNQPQHF. The CDR3 nucleotides are TGTGCCAGCAGCCAAGGTGGCGCGGGGGGGAATCAGCCCCAGCATTTT.

V is TRBV9 and J is TRBJ1-3; no firm D call. Germline CDR1 is SGDLS and CDR2 is YYNGEE. The CDR3 totals 14 residues. Trimming cost V 3 bases and J 0 bases, with 7 bases left between them. CDR3 sequence: CASSAEASGNTIYF. The CDR3 bases are TGTGCCAGCAGCGCCGAAGCCTCTGGAAACACCATATATTTT.

The chain recombines TRBV5-1 with TRBJ1-1; D is ambiguous. Deletions cut 4 bases from V and 5 bases from J, with 15 bases between. CDR1 is SGHRS, CDR2 YFSETQ, per germline. The CDR3 sequence is 14 residues long. The CDR3 DNA sequence: TGCGCCAGCAGCAATGGACGGGGAGATACTGAAGCTTTCTTT. This codes for CASSNGRGDTEAFF.

J is TRBJ2-7 and V is TRBV20-1; no clear D gene. Deletions cut 5 bases from V and 4 bases from J, with 9 bases between. Germline assignment: CDR1 DFQATT and CDR2 SNEGSKA (reference sequence). The CDR3 is made up of 11 amino acids. CDR3 protein: CSAPTEYEQYF. The CDR3 coding sequence is TGCAGTGCTCCCACAGAATACGAGCAGTACTTC.

CDR3 DNA sequence: TGTGCCACCAGCAGAGGCAGGGAGGGGAGATATAGCAATCAGCCCCAGCATTTT. The encoded protein is CATSRGREGRYSNQPQHF. The chain has TRBV15 and TRBJ1-5; TRBD1 might be the D (5 bases). The CDR3 runs 18 residues. CDR1 is LNHNV and CDR2 is YYDKDF in the germline V gene (reference sequence). V lost 1 base and J lost 0, with 16 bases in between.

The V and J genes are TRBV6-5 and TRBJ2-5; TRBD1 is a possible D gene (6 bases). V was cut by 5 bases and J by 1 base, with 11 bases left in between. The CDR3 sequence is 14 residues long. Germline CDR1 is MNHEY and CDR2 is SVGAGI. The CDR3 DNA reads as TGTGCCAGCAGTCGACAGGCTCTCCAAGAGACCCAGTACTTC. Translating gives CASSRQALQETQYF.

V gene TRBV6-1 combines with J gene TRBJ2-7; 9 bases agree with TRBD1. The ends lost 2 bases at V and 2 bases at J; junction bases unmatched: 1. This CDR3 has 14 amino acids. CDR1 is MNHNS, CDR2 SASEGT, per germline. The CDR3 nucleotides read TGTGCCAGCAGTGAACGGGACAGGGCCTACGAGCAGTACTTC. Amino acids: CASSERDRAYEQYF.

The sample holds one count of this clone. The chain employs TRBV27 and TRBJ2-1; possible D gene TRBD2, 7 bases. V gave up 6 bases and J gave up 4 bases, with 16 bases separating them. Per the germline V gene, CDR1 is MNHEY and CDR2 is SMNVEV (reference sequence). This CDR3 contains 15 residues. CDR3 sequence: CASRGAGEVYNEQFF. The CDR3 DNA reads as TGTGCCAGCAGGGGGGCGGGAGAAGTTTACAATGAGCAGTTCTTC.

The CDR3 DNA sequence: TGCGCCAGCAGCTTGGGAGTGGAGGGGAATGAGCAGTTCTTC. This translates into CASSLGVEGNEQFF. V gene TRBV5-1 combines with J gene TRBJ2-1, with D possibly TRBD2 on 6 matching bases. The ends were cut back, 0 bases at V and 7 bases at J, with 11 bases in the middle. The germline CDR1 and CDR2 sequences are SGHRS and YFSETQ. The CDR3 consists of 14 residues.

This chain links TRBV28 with TRBJ1-5; D is unresolved. Germline CDR1 and CDR2: MDHEN and SYDVKM. The CDR3 is 14 amino acids. Deletions cut 4 bases from V and 4 bases from J, with 11 bases between. The CDR3 protein is CASSSDGSNQPQHF. The DNA for the CDR3 is TGTGCCAGCAGTTCAGACGGGAGTAATCAGCCCCAGCATTTT.

The J gene is TRBJ2-5, the V gene TRBV6-6; D is perhaps TRBD2 (6 bases). The V end lost 6 bases, the J end lost 1 base, and 9 bases lay between the germline ends. CDR1 and CDR2 (germline): MNHNY, SVGAGI (reference sequence). This CDR3 has 13 residues. In DNA, the CDR3 is TGTGCCAGCAGATTGGGGGGCCAAGAGACCCAGTACTTC. Protein sequence: CASRLGGQETQYF.

The chain couples TRBV6-6 to TRBJ1-5; 8 bases agree with TRBD1. Germline V lookup: CDR1 MNHNY, CDR2 SVGAGI (reference sequence). The CDR3 runs to 14 residues. V dropped 5 bases and J dropped 7; count of bases not matched to a gene: 7. The CDR3 reads CASSADREYQPQHF. CDR3 nucleotide sequence: TGTGCCAGCAGTGCGGACAGGGAATACCAGCCCCAGCATTTT.

CDR3 in DNA: TGTGCCAGCAACAGGGGGAACCTCTATGGCTACACCTTC. It specifies CASNRGNLYGYTF. This chain uses TRBV7-9 with TRBJ1-2, with TRBD1 matching 8 bases. Germline V gene sequence: CDR1 SEHNR, CDR2 FQNEAQ (reference sequence). The CDR3 has 13 residues. V dropped 7 bases and J dropped 4; count of bases not matched to a gene: 5.

The chain uses TRBV14 and TRBJ2-5, with 14 nucleotides matching TRBD2. Germline CDR1 and CDR2: SGHDN and FVKESK. The CDR3 has 16 residues. Trimming at V came to 4 bases and at J to 6 bases, leaving 7 bases not matched to a gene. CDR3 coding DNA: TGTGCCAGCAGCCGACGGACTAGCGGGGGGTGGCAGACCCAGTACTTC. It encodes CASSRRTSGGWQTQYF.

This chain links TRBV28 with TRBJ2-7; 10 bases are shared with TRBD2. Germline V gene lookup returns CDR1 MDHEN and CDR2 SYDVKM. With 3 bases clipped from V and 5 bases from J, the junction kept 13 bases outside the gene matches. The CDR3 extends over 17 amino acids. CDR3 protein: CASSFVLVLAGVDEQYF. The CDR3 nucleotides are TGTGCCAGCAGTTTTGTACTTGTGCTAGCGGGAGTGGACGAGCAGTACTTC.

This chain connects TRBV5-1 to TRBJ2-2; 9 nucleotides line up with TRBD2. The germline V gene has CDR1 SGHRS and CDR2 YFSETQ. Trimming removed 0 bases from V and 5 bases from J; junction bases left unmatched: 2. This CDR3 is built from 15 residues. For the CDR3, the DNA is TGCGCCAGCAGCTTGGGACTAGCGGATACCGGGGAGCTGTTTTTT. Protein sequence: CASSLGLADTGELFF.